This TCR beta chain emerged from a study of cytomegalovirus exposure and HLA in healthy donors. Produced via immunoSEQ multiplex PCR; TCRdb's table is partial and in-frame only. The sample records about 300,000 clones, roughly 90% being singletons. This CDR3 region has 15 residues. Germline CDR1 and CDR2: SGHTA and FQGNSA. Between the trimmed V and J ends, which lost 2 bases and 5 bases, there was a span of 14 bases. Sequenced: PBMCs. This rearrangement joins TRBV7-2 to TRBJ2-3; TRBD2 is a possible D gene (5 bases). This TCR derives from a woman in her late teens or twenties in good health and CMV-seronegative. In nucleotides, the CDR3 is TGTGCCAGCAGCTTAACTAGGGCGACATTAGATACGCAGTATTTT. Its translation: CASSLTRATLDTQYF.